Below are 27 T cell receptor beta chains sequenced from a single sample in a study of cytomegalovirus exposure and HLA in healthy donors. This PCR relied on a set of 60 Vbeta primers and 13 Jbeta primers. TCRdb's copy holds only in-frame clones and misses some; the assay was immunoSEQ multiplex PCR. This table has about 80,000 clones, roughly 80% appearing once. Material for sequencing was PBMCs. All receptors derive from a man aged 45-65 years in good health and CMV-seropositive.

The chain employs TRBV7-2 and TRBJ1-2; TRBD1 might be the D (6 bases). In germline, CDR1 is SGHTA, CDR2 FQGNSA. The V end was cut by 5 bases, the J end by 6 bases, with 13 bases between. The CDR3 contains 13 residues. The CDR3 reads CASSPAAGDGYTF. The CDR3 nucleotides are TGTGCCAGCAGCCCGGCCGCAGGGGATGGCTACACCTTC. The full variable domain, in which reference TRBV7-2 and TRBJ1-2 provide the parts outside the CDR3, is GAGVSQSPSNKVTEKGKDVELRCDPISGHTALYWYRQSLGQGLEFLIYFQGNSAPDKSGLPSDRFSAERTGGSVSTLTIQRTQQEDSAVYLCASSPAAGDGYTFGSGTRLTVV.

This clone was detected a few times. CDR3 residues: CAGLTPNYGYTF. The DNA of the CDR3 is TGTGCCGGATTGACTCCAAACTATGGCTACACCTTC. The chain has TRBV2 and TRBJ1-2; no clear D gene. The germline V gene has CDR1 SNHLY and CDR2 FYNNEI. The CDR3 length is 12 residues. V lost 11 bases, J lost 2 bases, and 12 bases lay in between.

The chain combines TRBV5-4 with TRBJ2-7; the match to TRBD2 covers 7 bases. The CDR3 extends over 16 amino acids. Losses at the gene ends were 3 bases for V and 6 bases for J; bases not matched to a gene: 15. CDR1 is SGHNT and CDR2 is YYREEE in the germline V gene (reference sequence). The CDR3: CASSSPSGKGPVEQYF. Written as DNA, the CDR3 is TGTGCCAGCAGCTCGCCCAGCGGGAAGGGCCCTGTCGAGCAGTACTTC.

There are a few counts of this clone. The chain couples TRBV7-3 to TRBJ2-7, with 9 bases that match TRBD2. Germline CDR1 SGHTA, CDR2 FQGTGA. V lost 4 bases to trimming and J lost 3 bases; unmatched junction nucleotides: 7. The CDR3 loop spans 15 amino acids. CDR3 residues: CASSSGAGGYYEQYF. In DNA form, the CDR3 reads TGTGCCAGCAGCTCCGGAGCGGGAGGTTACTACGAGCAGTACTTC.

This chain uses TRBV7-6 with TRBJ1-3; D is undetermined. Looked up from germline, CDR1 is SGHVS and CDR2 is FNYEAQ. V lost 7 bases to trimming and J lost 0 bases, with 13 bases between them. This CDR3 has 15 amino acids. The CDR3 loop reads CASTSMENSGNTIYF. CDR3 nucleotides: TGTGCCAGCACCTCAATGGAGAACTCTGGAAACACCATATATTTT.

The chain links TRBV5-1 to TRBJ2-5; D not certain. This CDR3 has 15 residues. Germline V lookup: CDR1 SGHRS, CDR2 YFSETQ. Trimming removed 4 bases from V and 0 bases from J, with 13 bases in between. The CDR3 nucleotides read TGCGCCAGCAGCGGATTCAGGTCGCACCAAGAGACCCAGTACTTC. Its protein is CASSGFRSHQETQYF.

The V gene is TRBV5-1, the J gene TRBJ2-7; D unresolved. V was cut by 1 base and J by 2 bases, with 13 bases left in between. The CDR3 has 15 amino acids. Per the germline V gene, CDR1 is SGHRS and CDR2 is YFSETQ. CDR3 loop: CASSLQDMYAYEQYF. The CDR3 DNA reads as TGCGCCAGCAGCTTGCAAGACATGTATGCCTACGAGCAGTACTTC.

This sequence joins TRBV2 and TRBJ2-6; no definite D call. The V and J ends lost 3 bases and 0 bases respectively, with 9 bases between them. This CDR3 is 16 amino acids long. Germline-derived CDR1 and CDR2 are SNHLY and FYNNEI. In DNA, the CDR3 is TGTGCCAGCAGTGACCGCATTAGCTCTGGGGCCAACGTCCTGACTTTC. Translating gives CASSDRISSGANVLTF. Filled out from reference TRBV2 and TRBJ2-6, the complete variable domain reads EPEVTQTPSHQVTQMGQEVILRCVPISNHLYFYWYRQILGQKVEFLVSFYNNEISEKSEIFDDQFSVERPDGSNFTLKIRSTKLEDSAMYFCASSDRISSGANVLTFGAGSRLTVL.

In its sample, this clone was seen a few times. This rearrangement joins TRBV30 to TRBJ2-5; 7 bases fit TRBD1. The CDR3 sequence is 13 residues long. J was trimmed by 7 bases and V by 7 bases; bases with no gene match: 12. Germline V CDR1 and CDR2: GTSNPN, SVGIG (reference sequence). DNA for the CDR3: TGTGCCTCGAGGAGAAGACAGGGAGCGACCCAGTACTTC. Translating gives CASRRRQGATQYF.

The chain couples TRBV7-6 to TRBJ1-1; D may be TRBD1 (6 bases). Between the trimmed V and J ends, which lost 5 bases and 4 bases, there was a span of 14 bases. The length of the CDR3 is 14 residues. Germline assignment: CDR1 SGHVS and CDR2 FNYEAQ. Written as DNA, the CDR3 is TGTGCCAGCAGCGCGGACAGAATCTCCACTGAAGCTTTCTTT. This codes for CASSADRISTEAFF.

This clone was seen a few times. One junction end does not reproduce the germline sequence, and a read error may be involved. The rearrangement joins TRBV7-9 to TRBJ2-7; 10 nucleotides line up with TRBD1. This CDR3 region has 15 residues. Germline CDR1 SEHNR, CDR2 FQNEAQ (reference sequence). CDR3 in amino acids: CSSSLSGTGAGEQYF. CDR3 DNA: TGTTCCAGCAGCTTATCCGGGACAGGGGCAGGGGAGCAGTACTTC. Full variable domain (rest looked up from reference TRBV7-9 and TRBJ2-7): DTGVSQNPRHKITKRGQNVTFRCDPISEHNRLYWYRQTLGQGPEFLTYFQNEAQLEKSRLLSDRFSAERPKGSFSTLEIQRTEQGDSAMYLCSSSLSGTGAGEQYFGPGTRLTVT.

The CDR3 nucleotides are TGTGCCAGCAGCCAGGGACTAGCGGGAGTCGGGGAGCTGTTTTTT. Amino acids: CASSQGLAGVGELFF. This chain links TRBV6-5 with TRBJ2-2, with 14 bases fitting TRBD2. Germline V gene sequence: CDR1 MNHEY, CDR2 SVGAGI. The CDR3 runs 15 residues. Trimming at V came to 6 bases and at J to 7 bases, leaving 4 bases not matched to a gene.

The rearrangement links TRBV27 to TRBJ2-5; 9 bases line up with TRBD1. The length of the CDR3 is 15 residues. Germline CDR1 reads MNHEY; CDR2 reads SMNVEV (reference sequence). The junction had 3 bases not matched to a gene; V was cut back by 0 bases and J by 4 bases. The CDR3 is CASSLSGTGLETQYF. The CDR3 coding sequence is TGTGCCAGCAGTTTATCAGGGACAGGGCTAGAGACCCAGTACTTC.

This chain connects TRBV29-1 to TRBJ2-2; 9 bases line up with TRBD1. The CDR3 totals 14 residues. Trimming at V came to 6 bases and at J to 6 bases, leaving 8 bases not matched to a gene. The germline CDR1 and CDR2 sequences are SQVTM and ANQGSEA. The CDR3 loop is CSVTGTGYPGELFF. CDR3 nucleotide sequence: TGCAGCGTCACCGGGACAGGGTACCCCGGGGAGCTGTTTTTT.

V usage is TRBV6-5 and J usage is TRBJ1-1; TRBD1 aligns across 8 bases. Germline V gene data show CDR1 as MNHEY and CDR2 as SVGAGI. The CDR3 runs 15 residues. J lost 0 bases, V lost 4 bases, and 4 bases had no gene match. The CDR3, as DNA: TGTGCCAGCAGTTCCCCGACAGGGGTGAACACTGAAGCTTTCTTT. Translated, it gives CASSSPTGVNTEAFF.

The chain employs TRBV7-6 and TRBJ2-5, with 8 bases fitting TRBD1. The CDR3 has 15 amino acids. Trimming cost V 5 bases and J 5 bases; bases outside gene matches: 10. Germline lookup yields CDR1 SGHVS and CDR2 FNYEAQ. The CDR3 reads CASSPAGTGGETQYF. The DNA of the CDR3 is TGTGCCAGCAGCCCAGCCGGGACAGGAGGCGAGACCCAGTACTTC.

The V call is TRBV2, the J call TRBJ2-3; D ambiguous. Germline assignment: CDR1 SNHLY and CDR2 FYNNEI. V gave up 9 bases and J gave up 1 base, with 14 bases separating them. This CDR3 is built from 14 residues. CDR3 in DNA: TGTGCCAGTTACGCCGAGGTGCGCACAGATACGCAGTATTTT. This translates into CASYAEVRTDTQYF.

This chain uses TRBV6-1 with TRBJ1-2; D ambiguous. From germline, CDR1 is MNHNS and CDR2 SASEGT. Trimming pared 1 base from V and 2 bases from J, leaving 11 bases between. The CDR3 is 15 amino acids. The CDR3 sequence is CASSEGIPGNYGYTF. CDR3 in DNA: TGTGCCAGCAGTGAAGGTATCCCGGGGAACTATGGCTACACCTTC.

This sequence joins TRBV2 and TRBJ2-3; 7 bases agree with TRBD2. V lost 9 bases and J lost 2; bases outside the gene matches: 20. CDR1 SNHLY and CDR2 FYNNEI come from the germline V gene. The CDR3 is 18 amino acids. Here the CDR3 reads CARMGGDRDSGITDTQYF. The DNA for the CDR3 is TGTGCCAGGATGGGGGGGGATCGAGATTCGGGAATCACAGATACGCAGTATTTT.

The rearrangement joins TRBV4-1 to TRBJ2-2; D gene uncertain. Germline loops: CDR1 MGHRA, CDR2 YSYEKL. The V end lost 2 bases, the J end lost 3 bases, and 19 bases lay between the germline ends. The CDR3 extends over 18 amino acids. For the CDR3, the DNA is TGCGCCAGCAGCCAACAGGTTGGTGGAATTCGAGACACCGGGGAGCTGTTTTTT. It encodes CASSQQVGGIRDTGELFF.

The V and J genes are TRBV4-1 and TRBJ2-7; D unresolved. The V end lost 2 bases, the J end lost 3 bases, and 11 bases lay between the germline ends. This CDR3 is 14 amino acids long. Germline CDR1 MGHRA, CDR2 YSYEKL. This CDR3 reads CASSQPLGSYEQYF. CDR3 nucleotide sequence: TGCGCCAGCAGCCAACCCCTGGGCAGCTACGAGCAGTACTTC.

The V and J genes are TRBV27 and TRBJ2-4, with D hard to call. V lost 2 bases and J 2 bases, leaving 10 bases between the germline ends. The CDR3 is 15 amino acids. In germline, CDR1 is MNHEY, CDR2 SMNVEV (reference sequence). CDR3 amino acids: CASSLVTGSKNIQYF. The DNA of the CDR3 is TGTGCCAGCAGTTTAGTCACGGGTTCCAAAAACATTCAGTACTTC.

The genes are TRBV6-1 and TRBJ2-3, with a possible D match to TRBD1 (6 bases). The CDR3 runs 14 residues. Trimming took off 3 bases at V and 6 bases at J, with 13 bases between the two ends. Germline CDR1 is MNHNS and CDR2 is SASEGT. CDR3 nucleotide sequence: TGTGCCAGCAGTGACAGGGGTCTTAGGGATACGCAGTATTTT. This codes for CASSDRGLRDTQYF.

The chain recombines TRBV7-2 with TRBJ2-7, with TRBD2 matching 7 bases. Germline-derived CDR1 and CDR2 are SGHTA and FQGNSA. The junction had 13 bases not matched to a gene; V was cut back by 4 bases and J by 1 base. The CDR3 runs 17 residues. Here the CDR3 reads CASSSRRAGGSSYEQYF. The CDR3 DNA reads as TGTGCCAGCAGCTCAAGACGGGCGGGCGGGAGTTCCTACGAGCAGTACTTC.

The chain carries TRBV29-1 and TRBJ2-7; 8 positions agree with TRBD1. The CDR3 covers 12 residues. With 4 bases clipped from V and 4 bases from J, the junction kept 3 bases outside the gene matches. CDR1 is SQVTM and CDR2 is ANQGSEA in the germline V gene. CDR3 nucleotide sequence: TGCAGCGTTGGCAGGACAGGGTACGAGCAGTACTTC. Translated, it gives CSVGRTGYEQYF.

This chain links TRBV27 with TRBJ2-1; 9 nucleotides align to TRBD1. CDR1 MNHEY and CDR2 SMNVEV come from the germline V gene (reference sequence). CDR3 length: 15 residues. V lost 8 bases and J lost 6; bases outside the gene matches: 11. CDR3 DNA: TGTGCCAGCCGTTCCGGGACAGGGTGGAGCAATGAGCAGTTCTTC. This translates into CASRSGTGWSNEQFF.

This clone was seen once. The V call is TRBV7-2, the J call TRBJ2-5; D unclear. Germline assignment: CDR1 SGHTA and CDR2 FQGNSA. This CDR3 has 14 amino acids. With 2 bases removed from V and 1 base from J, the gap between germline ends came to 8 bases. The DNA for the CDR3 is TGTGCCAGCAGCTTATCACCAGGCCAAGAGACCCAGTACTTC. Translated: CASSLSPGQETQYF.